Listed below are T cell receptor beta chains from one sample, sequenced in a study of cytomegalovirus exposure and HLA in healthy donors. Assay used: immunoSEQ multiplex PCR; TCRdb lists only in-frame clones, some missing. The table has 110,000 to 150,000 clones, around 82% seen once; the top ten hold about 2.5%. The sample taken for sequencing was PBMCs. These receptors all come from a woman in her late teens or twenties in good health and CMV-seropositive. Both conserved end residues are part of each CDR3. The D gene is left open where the match is weak. Clone size is shown for a subset of rows, as once, few, many or a class of expanded clone.

v_gene,d_gene,abundance,j_gene,CDR3aa,CDR3nt
TRBV5-1,.,few,TRBJ1-5,CASSPGEGHSNQPQHF,TGCGCCAGCAGCCCCGGCGAGGGTCATAGCAATCAGCCCCAGCATTTT
TRBV27,TRBD2,.,TRBJ2-5,CASSLTGTSVETQYF,TGTGCCAGCAGTTTAACCGGGACTAGCGTAGAGACCCAGTACTTC
TRBV5-1,.,.,TRBJ2-7,CASSLKSVGGPLKGYEQYF,TGCGCCAGCAGCTTGAAATCGGTGGGGGGTCCACTGAAGGGCTACGAGCAGTACTTC
TRBV4-3,.,few,TRBJ2-3,CASSQGSLGGDTQYF,TGCGCCAGCAGCCAAGGCAGTCTCGGAGGAGATACGCAGTATTTT
TRBV27,TRBD2,.,TRBJ2-7,CASTRRLATTYEQYF,TGTGCCAGCACTCGGCGACTAGCGACGACCTACGAGCAGTACTTC
TRBV30,.,.,TRBJ2-7,CAFTPGQWTYEQYF,TGTGCCTTTACCCCAGGACAGTGGACCTACGAGCAGTACTTC
TRBV25-1,TRBD2,.,TRBJ2-5,CASSETRSGLAGQETQYF,TGTGCCAGCAGTGAAACCCGATCCGGACTAGCGGGCCAAGAGACCCAGTACTTC
TRBV2,TRBD1,.,TRBJ1-1,CASSVSSGQGDPGTEAFF,TGTGCCAGCAGTGTAAGCTCGGGACAGGGGGACCCGGGCACTGAAGCTTTCTTT
TRBV7-9,.,.,TRBJ1-1,CASSFSDMNTEAFF,TGTGCCAGCAGCTTTTCCGACATGAACACTGAAGCTTTCTTT
TRBV5-5,.,.,TRBJ2-1,CASRLRETGVYNEQFF,TGTGCCAGCAGGTTGAGAGAAACAGGAGTCTACAATGAGCAGTTCTTC
TRBV7-2,TRBD2,.,TRBJ2-7,CASSASLAGNLSYEQYF,TGTGCCAGCAGCGCTTCGCTAGCGGGTAACCTGTCCTACGAGCAGTACTTC
TRBV7-2,TRBD2,few,TRBJ2-5,CASSWSTSGQETQYF,TGTGCCAGCAGCTGGTCGACTAGCGGCCAAGAGACCCAGTACTTC
TRBV4-3,TRBD2,.,TRBJ2-7,CASSQGTAGGLSSYEQYF,TGCGCCAGCAGCCAAGGAACTGCGGGGGGGCTAAGCTCCTACGAGCAGTACTTC
TRBV7-9,TRBD2,.,TRBJ2-1,CASSLGLAGGAYSYNEQFF,TGTGCCAGCAGCTTAGGACTAGCGGGGGGCGCCTACTCCTACAATGAGCAGTTCTTC
TRBV5-6,.,.,TRBJ1-4,CASSLRQAEKLFF,TGTGCCAGCAGCCTGAGACAGGCCGAAAAACTGTTTTTT
TRBV19,.,.,TRBJ1-5,CASSIDRGRGNQPQHF,TGTGCCAGTAGTATAGACAGGGGACGCGGCAATCAGCCCCAGCATTTT
TRBV30,TRBD1,.,TRBJ1-4,CAWSVLQGAGNEKLFF,TGTGCCTGGAGTGTTCTACAGGGGGCAGGTAATGAAAAACTGTTTTTT
TRBV19,.,.,TRBJ1-6,CASSEGLYNSPLHF,TGTGCCAGTAGTGAGGGACTCTATAATTCACCCCTCCACTTT
TRBV27,.,.,TRBJ2-7,CASSLGVRGSYEQYF,TGTGCCAGCAGTTTAGGGGTCAGGGGTTCCTACGAGCAGTACTTC
TRBV12-2,.,.,TRBJ1-5,CASRLVRQKTGTVGDQPQHF,TGTGCAAGTCGCTTAGTAAGACAAAAGACCGGGACAGTGGGTGATCAGCCCCAGCATTTT
TRBV6-1,.,few,TRBJ1-1,CASSDRRDTEAFF,TGTGCCAGCAGTGACAGGCGGGACACTGAAGCTTTCTTT
TRBV19,.,.,TRBJ1-1,CASGQFEAFF,TGTGCCAGCGGACAGTTTGAAGCTTTCTTT
TRBV2,TRBD1,once,TRBJ2-7,CASRDRVEQYF,TGTGCCAGCAGGGACAGGGTCGAGCAGTACTTC